This T cell receptor beta chain is drawn from a study of shared clonotypes between healthy human individuals. Of note for this clone: Its antigen remains unidentified. Additional DNA sequences in this sample encode the identical CDR3.

Notes on the study in general: The authors sampled blood alone, and tissue repertoires likely differ.

CD8 cells regarded as naive lacked CD45RO, were positively chosen for CCR7, and omitted terminally differentiated effector memory CD45RA+ cells. This CDR3 region has 14 residues. CDR1 SEHNR and CDR2 FQNEAQ come from the germline V gene (reference sequence). The V gene lost 3 bases and the J gene lost 3 bases, with 11 bases spanning the gap. Profiled with immunoSEQ multiplex PCR; TCRdb holds only in-frame clones, not every one. Counted here are some 2 million clones, about 95% occurring once; the ten biggest clones make up 0.9% to 1.5%. The sequenced material came from naive CD8+ T cells sorted from blood. This receptor was obtained from a young man in good health. The chain joins TRBV7-9 to TRBJ2-5; TRBD2 might be the D (5 bases). CDR3 amino acids: CASSFPSGEETQYF. CDR3 DNA sequence: TGTGCCAGCAGCTTCCCCAGCGGTGAAGAGACCCAGTACTTC. The full variable domain, its missing parts supplied by reference TRBV7-9 and TRBJ2-5, is DTGVSQNPRHKITKRGQNVTFRCDPISEHNRLYWYRQTLGQGPEFLTYFQNEAQLEKSRLLSDRFSAERPKGSFSTLEIQRTEQGDSAMYLCASSFPSGEETQYFGPGTRLLVL.